This TCR beta chain was obtained from a study of chemoradiotherapy in HPV16-positive cancers (dated by TCRdb to between 2020 and 2023). In the study overall: Candidate HPV-specific T-cell clones and common TCR motifs were defined through functional T-cell assays on cells from a couple of HPV16-positive patients. Next, the candidate HPV-specific TCRs and motifs were followed in TCR repertoires from around 90 patients with HPV-related cancers. The study set out to ask whether T-cell immunity against the HPV oncoproteins E6 and E7 changes over the course of chemoradiotherapy and whether that immunity affects survival. Here is what the overall study found, with its caveats: In HPV16-positive patients, expansion of HPV-responsive T cells during chemoradiotherapy was associated with improved recurrence-free survival. The functional definition of HPV-specific T cells was derived from only a couple of HPV16-positive patients, and the survival association was reported for HPV16-positive patients. Expansion of candidate HPV-specific clones and E7-related TCR motifs was observed in the tumor microenvironment during treatment, whereas no such expansion was observed for non-HPV-specific T cells.

V lost 3 bases and J lost 9 bases; the stretch between them is 20 bases long. CDR1 is given as SGHNT and CDR2 as YYREEE, both from the germline V gene (reference sequence). Inclusive of the bounding cysteine and phenylalanine, the CDR3 is 15 residues long. Only the CDR3 DNA stays, 45 bases, in frame from base 1. Concerning this clone: Which antigen it targets is not known. Within one base of it there is no much larger clone, and no base qualities were kept.

The method was the immunoSEQ multiplex PCR assay. The table comes from immuneACCESS by way of TCRdb, which keeps in-frame sequences with V and J called. Part of the clones is missing from these tables; in studies checked, under half for an unresolved V gene and the rest for unknown reasons. The sample contains 17,000 or so clones, roughly 89% of them found a single time. Jointly, the top ten make up roughly 2.3% of the sample. Because repertoires were sampled repeatedly during chemoradiotherapy, clonal expansion in the tumor microenvironment could be followed. In this chain, TRBV5-4 is recombined with TRBJ2-3; tentative D gene TRBD2, with 6 bases matching. The sequence was obtained from a human donor with HPV-associated anogenital cancer. The sequencing used blood, collected from a patient who underwent chemoradiotherapy. The nucleotide sequence is given as TGTGCCAGCAGCTCGGGGGAAAGCGTCGCCGGGACGCAGTATTTT. This yields the protein CASSSGESVAGTQYF.